This T cell receptor (beta chain) appears in the sequencing data of a study of cytomegalovirus exposure and HLA in healthy donors. Details on this clone: Antigen: not known.

General study results and limits: A link between a missense DCLRE1C variant and TCR beta V- and J-gene trimming emerged from a later analysis. Later analysis showed most CMV-associated TCR beta chains appearing HLA-restricted.

The CDR3 runs to 13 residues. Germline CDR1 and CDR2: SGHTA and FQGNSA. The ends were cut back, 1 base at V and 5 bases at J, with 9 bases in the middle. 13 Jbeta primers and 60 Vbeta primers were used for the PCR. TCRdb's copy holds only in-frame clones and misses some; the assay was immunoSEQ multiplex PCR. The sample's table shows about 67,000 clones. The chain uses TRBV7-2 and TRBJ2-7; weak D call: TRBD1 (6 bases). Sample: PBMCs. The clonotype was recovered from a man younger than 40 in good health and CMV-seropositive. The CDR3 region has the DNA TGTGCCAGCAGCTTAGTGCGACAGGACGAGCAGTACTTC. It specifies CASSLVRQDEQYF. The full variable domain, completed using reference TRBV7-2 and TRBJ2-7, is GAGVSQSPSNKVTEKGKDVELRCDPISGHTALYWYRQSLGQGLEFLIYFQGNSAPDKSGLPSDRFSAERTGGSVSTLTIQRTQQEDSAVYLCASSLVRQDEQYFGPGTRLTVT.